This entry lists 11 T cell receptor beta chains sequenced from one sample in a study of T cells in Graves' hyperthyroidism and ophthalmopathy. The CDR3 regions of TCR beta were amplified from RNA transcripts. TCR CDR3 regions were first amplified by RT-PCR with HTBI primers. TCRdb called the multiplex PCR reads again in MiXCR, with one record for every CDR3 protein. This sample has about 510,000 distinct CDR3 sequences, with about 46% found just once. The sample consisted of peripheral blood or thyroid tissue (not recorded which). The receptors shown here come from an adult woman with Graves' disease, either hyperthyroidism or ophthalmopathy (not recorded which).

J is TRBJ2-2 and V is TRBV12-3 or TRBV12-4; D unclear. This CDR3 is 13 amino acids long. V lost 6 bases, J lost 9 bases, and 14 bases lay in between. For the CDR3, the DNA is TGTGCCAGCAGCTTATCAACCGACCGGGAGCTGTTTTTT. Translated, it gives CASSLSTDRELFF.

This clonotype was recorded many times. The chain recombines TRBV11-2 with TRBJ1-4; D call uncertain. The CDR3 contains 14 residues. CDR1 is SGHAT and CDR2 is FQNNGV in the germline V gene. Trimming stripped 8 bases from V and 3 bases from J, with 13 bases between. CDR3 loop: CASRRRESNEKLFF. Here the CDR3 DNA reads TGTGCCAGCCGTAGGAGGGAATCTAATGAAAAACTGTTTTTT.

In its sample, this clonotype was seen many times. This chain joins TRBV5-4 and TRBJ2-7; 10 nucleotides line up with TRBD2. The length of the CDR3 is 15 residues. Germline trimming cut 1 base from V and 6 bases from J; bases unmatched to any gene: 7. Germline V gives CDR1 SGHNT, CDR2 YYREEE (reference sequence). CDR3 region: CASSLTSGIDREQYF. The CDR3 DNA follows: TGTGCCAGCAGCTTGACTAGCGGGATAGATCGCGAGCAGTACTTC.

There are many counts of this clonotype. J is TRBJ1-2 and V is TRBV6-6; the match to TRBD1 covers 7 bases. V lost 7 bases, J lost 8 bases, and 13 bases stayed unmatched. The V gene's germline CDR1 is MNHNY and CDR2 SVGAGI (reference sequence). The CDR3 runs 14 residues. DNA of the CDR3: TGTGCCAGCACAACCTCGAGAGGGGGCCAAGGCTACACCTTC. Residues: CASTTSRGGQGYTF.

This clonotype was seen a handful of times. At one boundary the junction diverges from the germline segment, which might be a read error. Written as DNA, the CDR3 is TGTGCTAGCAGCTTTTCTGCACTAGCGGGAGACCCGGGTACCGGGGAGCTGTTTTTT. Translating gives CASSFSALAGDPGTGELFF. The chain joins TRBV7-6 to TRBJ2-2, with 11 bases fitting TRBD2. This CDR3 is built from 19 residues. The germline V gene encodes CDR1 SGHVS and CDR2 FNYEAQ.

In this sample, this clonotype turned up a few times. The gene calls are TRBV3-1 and TRBJ2-7; the D is unclear. CDR1 and CDR2 (germline): LGHDT, YNNKEL (reference sequence). The CDR3 runs to 15 residues. V was shortened by 6 bases and J by 0 bases, with 15 bases between the two germline ends. CDR3 DNA sequence: TGTGCCAGCAGTCCGGGTGGACGGAGCTCCTACGAGCAGTACTTC. Residues: CASSPGGRSSYEQYF.

V gene TRBV20-1 combines with J gene TRBJ2-2; 8 bases match TRBD1. This CDR3 is 14 amino acids long. The germline V gene has CDR1 DFQATT and CDR2 SNEGSKA (reference sequence). The trim removed 5 bases at V and 0 bases at J, leaving 2 bases unmatched. CDR3: CSARDRSNTGELFF. The CDR3 DNA follows: TGCAGTGCTCGGGACAGGTCGAACACCGGGGAGCTGTTTTTT.

J is TRBJ1-4 and V is TRBV7-9; D is unresolved. Germline CDR1 reads SEHNR; CDR2 reads FQNEAQ (reference sequence). The CDR3 has 16 amino acids. V was pared by 2 bases and J by 8 bases, with 18 bases between. The CDR3 sequence: CASSLWAGVRGEKLFF. The CDR3 DNA reads as TGTGCCAGCAGCTTATGGGCAGGAGTCAGAGGGGAAAAACTGTTTTTT.

The V and J genes are TRBV6-1 and TRBJ1-5; tentative D call: TRBD1 (5 bases). V lost 3 bases and J lost 7, with 10 bases in between. Germline CDR1 is MNHNS and CDR2 is SASEGT. This CDR3 is 13 amino acids long. The CDR3: CASSDRGRQPQHF. For the CDR3, the DNA is TGTGCCAGCAGTGATAGGGGACGACAGCCCCAGCATTTT.

This clonotype was seen more than once but under ten times. The chain links TRBV10-3 to TRBJ1-2; a possible D gene is TRBD1 (5 bases). Germline values: CDR1 ENHRY, CDR2 SYGVKD. The CDR3 is 17 amino acids. Trimming took 0 bases from V and 7 from J, leaving 21 bases between them. This CDR3 is CAISESQGAGIVFGYTF. The CDR3 coding sequence is TGTGCCATCAGTGAGTCCCAAGGGGCGGGGATCGTGTTTGGCTACACCTTC.

This clonotype was seen once. At one end, the junction sequence differs from germline, possibly due to a read error. This rearrangement joins TRBV25-1 to TRBJ2-7, with D maybe TRBD2 (5 bases). Germline CDR1 and CDR2: MGHDK and SYGVNS. The CDR3 consists of 15 residues. CDR3 nucleotide sequence: TGTACCAGCAGCTTAGTAGGGAGCAAGTCCTACGAGCAGTACTTC. This gives the protein CTSSLVGSKSYEQYF.